Below, one T cell receptor beta chain is given with its context. The antigen is undetermined. The data belong to a study of T cells after yellow fever vaccination. General observations from the study: Among primary-vaccination clones, most reappeared after the booster, at approximately 97% for CD4 and 85% to 90% for CD8. Though weaker, the secondary response peaked faster, on day 5 versus 15.

The V and J ends lost 5 bases and 4 bases, in that order; junction bases with no gene match: 3. The length of the CDR3 is 15 residues. Germline CDR1 and CDR2: SGHAT and FQDESV (reference sequence). TCRdb re-called the 5' RACE reads with MiXCR, one entry per CDR3 protein. The table lists some 350,000 distinct CDR3 sequences, about 4% of them singletons. The starting material was PBMCs, obtained 5 days after the yellow fever booster vaccination. This chain uses TRBV11-1 with TRBJ2-3; 13 bases fit TRBD2. The receptor was derived from a man younger than 30 who received the YFV17D yellow fever vaccine. The CDR3: CASSATSGGPDTQYF. DNA of the CDR3: TGTGCCAGCAGCGCGACTAGCGGGGGGCCAGATACGCAGTATTTT.